This paragraph covers one TCR beta chain sequence. The data derive from a study of T cell changes during pregnancy in multiple sclerosis. The J segment lost 2 bases and the V segment lost 4 bases, leaving 9 bases of the junction unmatched. This CDR3 comprises 16 residues. In germline, CDR1 is SGHRS, CDR2 YFSETQ. The data were produced by immunoSEQ multiplex PCR, yet TCRdb's version contains in-frame clones alone and is incomplete. The sample has about 80,000 clones, under 95% seen once. Source: peripheral blood, taken before pregnancy. The source of this sequence is a female donor with multiple sclerosis, enrolled in a pregnancy study. The V call is TRBV5-1, the J call TRBJ1-3; 7 nucleotides agree with TRBD1. CDR3 region: CASSARQGRPGNTIYF. The CDR3, as DNA: TGCGCCAGCAGCGCTCGACAGGGCCGTCCTGGAAACACCATATATTTT.